These 24 T cell receptor beta chains share one sample of origin, sequenced in a study of cytomegalovirus exposure and HLA in healthy donors. Sequencing used immunoSEQ multiplex PCR; TCRdb keeps in-frame clones, though not all of them. The profile shows about 68,000 clones, about 90% of them singletons. Sequencing was carried out using PBMCs. These receptors originate from a man between 18 and 29 years old in good health and CMV-seronegative.

This chain joins TRBV27 and TRBJ1-2; no definite D call. The CDR3 covers 17 residues. V was trimmed by 3 bases and J by 6 bases, leaving 23 bases between them. The V gene's germline CDR1 is MNHEY and CDR2 SMNVEV (reference sequence). CDR3 sequence (DNA): TGTGCCAGCAGTTTCGGCAGGTTGGGAGGTTCCGACCATGGCTACACCTTC. Translation: CASSFGRLGGSDHGYTF.

This clone showed up just a few times. The chain recombines TRBV2 with TRBJ2-1; 11 bases agree with TRBD2. The V and J ends lost 7 bases and 2 bases, in that order; junction bases with no gene match: 4. CDR3 length: 15 amino acids. The V gene's germline CDR1 is SNHLY and CDR2 FYNNEI. CDR3 protein: CASTELAGAYNEQFF. CDR3 nucleotides: TGTGCCAGCACCGAACTAGCGGGAGCCTACAATGAGCAGTTCTTC.

V and J are TRBV18 and TRBJ2-7; perhaps TRBD1 as D (5 bases). From germline, CDR1 is KGHSH and CDR2 LQKENI. This CDR3 has 14 residues. Deletions cut 2 bases from V and 2 bases from J, with 10 bases between. The DNA of the CDR3 is TGTGCCAGCTCACCAGATCAGGGAACCTACGAGCAGTACTTC. Translation gives CASSPDQGTYEQYF.

This sequence joins TRBV27 and TRBJ2-3; 7 bases fit TRBD1. The CDR3 is 14 amino acids. V trimming: 8 bases; J trimming: 0 bases; junction bases outside the gene matches: 5. Germline CDR1 is MNHEY and CDR2 is SMNVEV (reference sequence). The CDR3 region has the DNA TGTGCCAGCTCTATGACAGGGAGCACAGATACGCAGTATTTT. Translating it yields CASSMTGSTDTQYF.

V and J are TRBV4-2 and TRBJ2-5; TRBD2 agrees at 9 bases. J was trimmed by 5 bases and V by 0 bases; bases with no gene match: 10. The CDR3 totals 17 residues. Looked up from germline, CDR1 is LGHNA and CDR2 is YNFKEQ. DNA for the CDR3: TGTGCCAGCAGCCAAGATCGCGGCGGGAGGGCCGGTGAGACCCAGTACTTC. The encoded protein is CASSQDRGGRAGETQYF.

The rearrangement uses TRBV30 and TRBJ2-5; D remains unclear. Germline V gives CDR1 GTSNPN, CDR2 SVGIG (reference sequence). V was trimmed by 3 bases and J by 2 bases, leaving 10 bases between them. The CDR3 spans 13 residues. In nucleotides, the CDR3 is TGTGCCTGGAGCTTCGGGTTACAAGAGACCCAGTACTTC. Translated, it gives CAWSFGLQETQYF.

This chain joins TRBV5-5 and TRBJ2-5; D ambiguous. The germline V gene encodes CDR1 SGHKS and CDR2 YYEKEE (reference sequence). This CDR3 has 15 amino acids. Trimming took 0 bases from V and 1 from J, leaving 10 bases between them. Here the CDR3 reads CASSLVGQSQETQYF. CDR3 coding DNA: TGTGCCAGCAGCTTGGTGGGCCAAAGCCAAGAGACCCAGTACTTC.

This chain joins TRBV2 and TRBJ1-5, with 9 bases lining up with TRBD1. The germline gives CDR1 SNHLY, CDR2 FYNNEI. The CDR3 has 16 residues. V trimming: 5 bases; J trimming: 2 bases; junction bases outside the gene matches: 7. The CDR3 DNA follows: TGTGCCAGCAGTCAACAGGGGGCTCAGGGCAATCAGCCCCAGCATTTT. Its protein product is CASSQQGAQGNQPQHF.

This chain links TRBV27 with TRBJ1-2; TRBD1 matches at 9 bases. With V trimmed by 4 bases and J by 3 bases, 6 bases remained unmatched. The CDR3 has 15 residues. Looked up from germline, CDR1 is MNHEY and CDR2 is SMNVEV (reference sequence). The CDR3 nucleotides read TGTGCCAGCAGTTCGGTGGGGACAGGGTACTATGGCTACACCTTC. It specifies CASSSVGTGYYGYTF.

The chain carries TRBV30 and TRBJ1-5; possibly TRBD1 for D (6 bases). Germline CDR1 and CDR2: GTSNPN and SVGIG (reference sequence). CDR3 length: 13 amino acids. Trimming left V 3 bases short and J 7 bases short, with 13 bases between. The CDR3 DNA follows: TGTGCCTGGAGCAACAGGGTTAGACAGCCCCAGCATTTT. Amino acid sequence: CAWSNRVRQPQHF. The whole variable domain, filled in from reference TRBV30 and TRBJ1-5, reads SQTIHQWPATLVQPVGSPLSLECTVEGTSNPNLYWYRQAAGRGLQLLFYSVGIGQISSEVPQNLSASRPQDRQFILSSKKLLLSDSGFYLCAWSNRVRQPQHFGDGTRLSIL.

The chain combines TRBV7-6 with TRBJ2-7; 7 bases fit TRBD1. Unmatched junction bases numbered 14, after V lost 5 bases and J lost 7 bases. CDR1 is SGHVS, CDR2 FNYEAQ, per germline. The CDR3 is 15 residues long. The chain's CDR3 is CASSAPSGGSGEQYF. In nucleotides, the CDR3 is TGTGCCAGCAGCGCCCCGTCAGGGGGATCGGGAGAGCAGTACTTC.

V and J are TRBV10-3 and TRBJ2-7; 7 nucleotides line up with TRBD1. Germline V CDR1 and CDR2: ENHRY, SYGVKD. V lost 2 bases to trimming and J lost 3 bases; unmatched junction nucleotides: 7. The CDR3 consists of 15 residues. The CDR3 sequence: CAISEPTRDSYEQYF. The DNA for the CDR3 is TGTGCCATCAGTGAGCCCACCCGGGACAGCTACGAGCAGTACTTC.

This clone appeared a few times. The chain's CDR3 is CASRGGRGFTNTQYF. CDR3 DNA sequence: TGTGCCAGCAGGGGCGGGAGGGGGTTCACGAATACGCAGTATTTT. V usage is TRBV28 and J usage is TRBJ2-3; 9 nucleotides align to TRBD2. CDR3 size: 15 residues. The J segment lost 7 bases and the V segment lost 6 bases, leaving 11 bases of the junction unmatched. Germline V gives CDR1 MDHEN, CDR2 SYDVKM.

The chain couples TRBV28 to TRBJ1-1; D may be TRBD1 (5 bases). Trimming shortened V by 5 bases and J by 3 bases, and 16 bases separated the two germline ends. Germline loops: CDR1 MDHEN, CDR2 SYDVKM. There are 15 residues in the CDR3. The CDR3 reads CASSPSRGSYTEAFF. The DNA of the CDR3 is TGTGCCAGCAGTCCTTCAAGGGGTTCTTACACTGAAGCTTTCTTT.

The V and J genes are TRBV5-1 and TRBJ2-2; D is unresolved. CDR1 is SGHRS and CDR2 is YFSETQ in the germline V gene. The CDR3 is 15 residues long. V was shortened by 2 bases and J by 5 bases, with 13 bases between the two germline ends. The CDR3 DNA reads TGCGCCAGCAGCTTCGCGACTCCTCAGACCGGGGAGCTGTTTTTT. Translating it yields CASSFATPQTGELFF. Looking up the rest from reference TRBV5-1 and TRBJ2-2 gives the full variable domain: KAGVTQTPRYLIKTRGQQVTLSCSPISGHRSVSWYQQTPGQGLQFLFEYFSETQRNKGNFPGRFSGRQFSNSRSEMNVSTLELGDSALYLCASSFATPQTGELFFGEGSRLTVL.

Only a few counts were recorded for this clone. The chain joins TRBV10-3 to TRBJ2-1, with 10 positions matching TRBD2. This CDR3 has 14 residues. Per the germline V gene, CDR1 is ENHRY and CDR2 is SYGVKD. V trimming: 6 bases; J trimming: 8 bases; junction bases outside the gene matches: 7. In DNA, the CDR3 is TGTGCCATCAGAGGACTAGCGGAGGTGGATGAGCAGTTCTTC. This sequence encodes CAIRGLAEVDEQFF.

This rearrangement joins TRBV6-4 to TRBJ2-3; the match to TRBD2 covers 7 bases. V gave up 3 bases and J gave up 6 bases; unmatched junction bases: 9. CDR3 length: 15 amino acids. From germline, CDR1 is MRHNA and CDR2 SNTAGT. The CDR3 reads CASSEGGSGTDTQYF. The CDR3 bases are TGTGCCAGCAGTGAAGGCGGGAGTGGTACGGATACGCAGTATTTT.

This clone was recorded only once. The chain uses TRBV10-3 and TRBJ1-1, with 7 bases aligning to TRBD1. This CDR3 region has 12 residues. Germline V gives CDR1 ENHRY, CDR2 SYGVKD. V gave up 10 bases and J gave up 1 base; unmatched junction bases: 3. In DNA, the CDR3 is TGTGCCACCGGACAGGCGAACACTGAAGCTTTCTTT. It is translated as CATGQANTEAFF.

The V call is TRBV27, the J call TRBJ2-2; 9 positions match TRBD2. The CDR3 runs to 15 residues. Trimming cost V 3 bases and J 4 bases; bases outside gene matches: 3. The germline gives CDR1 MNHEY, CDR2 SMNVEV (reference sequence). The CDR3 spells CASSFASGITGELFF. In nucleotides, the CDR3 is TGTGCCAGCAGTTTCGCTAGCGGGATCACCGGGGAGCTGTTTTTT.

The rearrangement joins TRBV5-6 to TRBJ2-3; 9 nucleotides line up with TRBD2. Germline loops: CDR1 SGHDT, CDR2 YYEEEE. The CDR3 loop spans 15 amino acids. With 1 base clipped from V and 4 bases from J, the junction kept 4 bases outside the gene matches. This CDR3 reads CASSLIAGVADTQYF. Written as DNA, the CDR3 is TGTGCCAGCAGCTTGATAGCGGGAGTTGCAGATACGCAGTATTTT.

In DNA form, the CDR3 reads TGTGCCAGCAGTTACTCCCGACAGGGGGCCGGGGGCTACACCTTC. Translation: CASSYSRQGAGGYTF. The chain combines TRBV6-5 with TRBJ1-2, with 10 bases that match TRBD1. Trimming took 0 bases from V and 8 from J; bases not matched to a gene: 6. Looked up from germline, CDR1 is MNHEY and CDR2 is SVGAGI. The CDR3 is 15 residues long.

V usage is TRBV7-8 and J usage is TRBJ2-7, with a tentative D call TRBD1 (5 bases). Looked up from germline, CDR1 is SGHVS and CDR2 is FQNEAQ. V was clipped by 1 base and J by 3 bases, with 7 bases between them. There are 13 residues in the CDR3. This CDR3 is CASSLETGYEQYF. The CDR3 DNA follows: TGTGCCAGCAGCTTAGAAACAGGCTACGAGCAGTACTTC.

Worth noting for this clone: At one end, the junction sequence differs from germline, possibly due to a read error. This sequence joins TRBV5-1 and TRBJ1-2; TRBD1 matches 7 bases. CDR1 and CDR2 (germline): SGHRS, YFSETQ. The CDR3 contains 14 residues. The CDR3 loop is CASSPRDSATSSFF. CDR3 sequence (DNA): TGCGCCAGCAGCCCCCGGGACAGCGCAACCAGCTCGTTCTTC.

This clone was recorded a few times. J is TRBJ1-4 and V is TRBV7-9; 9 bases fit TRBD1. From germline, CDR1 is SEHNR and CDR2 FQNEAQ (reference sequence). J was trimmed by 8 bases and V by 5 bases; bases with no gene match: 6. The CDR3 has 14 residues. CDR3 nucleotide sequence: TGTGCCAGCAGCACCTCGGGACAGGGCGAAAAACTGTTTTTT. Translating it yields CASSTSGQGEKLFF.